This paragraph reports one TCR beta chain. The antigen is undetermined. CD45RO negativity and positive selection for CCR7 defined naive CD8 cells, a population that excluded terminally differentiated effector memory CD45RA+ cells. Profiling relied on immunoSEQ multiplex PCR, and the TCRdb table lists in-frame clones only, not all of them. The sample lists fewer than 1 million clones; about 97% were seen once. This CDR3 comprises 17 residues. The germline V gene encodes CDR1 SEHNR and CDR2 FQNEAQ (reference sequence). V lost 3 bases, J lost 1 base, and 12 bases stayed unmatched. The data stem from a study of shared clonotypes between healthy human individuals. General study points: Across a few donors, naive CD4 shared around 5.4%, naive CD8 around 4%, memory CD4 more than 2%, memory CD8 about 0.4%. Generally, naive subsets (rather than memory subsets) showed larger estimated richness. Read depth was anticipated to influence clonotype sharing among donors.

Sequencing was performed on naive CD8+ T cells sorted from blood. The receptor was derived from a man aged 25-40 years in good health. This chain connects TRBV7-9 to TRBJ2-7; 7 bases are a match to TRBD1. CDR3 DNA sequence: TGTGCCAGCAGCTTGGCCCAGGGGACAGCTCAGTCCTACGAGCAGTACTTC. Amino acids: CASSLAQGTAQSYEQYF.